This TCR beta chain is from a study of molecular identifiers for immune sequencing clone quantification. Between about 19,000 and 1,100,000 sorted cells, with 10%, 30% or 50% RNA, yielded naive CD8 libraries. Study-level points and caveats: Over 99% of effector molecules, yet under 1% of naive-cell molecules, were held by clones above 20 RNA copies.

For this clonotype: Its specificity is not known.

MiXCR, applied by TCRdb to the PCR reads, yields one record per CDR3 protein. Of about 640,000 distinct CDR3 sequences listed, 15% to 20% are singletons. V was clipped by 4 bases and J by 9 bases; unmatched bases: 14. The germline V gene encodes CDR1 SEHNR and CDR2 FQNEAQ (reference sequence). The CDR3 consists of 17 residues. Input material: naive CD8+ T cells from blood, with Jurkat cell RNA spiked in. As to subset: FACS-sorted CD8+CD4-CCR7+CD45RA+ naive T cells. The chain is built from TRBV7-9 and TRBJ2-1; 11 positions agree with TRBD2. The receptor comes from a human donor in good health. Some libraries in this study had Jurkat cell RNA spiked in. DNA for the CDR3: TGTGCCAGCAGCTCCGCCCTTGGACTAGCGGGCGGGGTTGAGCAGTTCTTC. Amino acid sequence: CASSSALGLAGGVEQFF. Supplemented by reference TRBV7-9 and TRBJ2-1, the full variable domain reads DTGVSQNPRHKITKRGQNVTFRCDPISEHNRLYWYRQTLGQGPEFLTYFQNEAQLEKSRLLSDRFSAERPKGSFSTLEIQRTEQGDSAMYLCASSSALGLAGGVEQFFGPGTRLTVL.